Below, one T cell receptor (beta chain) is given with its context. The data belong to a study of blood T cell repertoires in COVID-19. Method: immunoSEQ multiplex PCR; TCRdb's copy keeps in-frame clones and lacks some. Here the sample spans 300,000 to 400,000 clones, more than 70% being singletons. Seattle patient enrollment occurred during active infection, with longitudinal follow-up thereafter. The CDR3 extends over 14 amino acids. Germline V gene data show CDR1 as MDHEN and CDR2 as SYDVKM. V lost 3 bases and J lost 2, with 10 bases in between. The sample was peripheral blood. This receptor was identified in a woman aged 30 to 39 with COVID-19, enrolled during active disease. The chain carries TRBV28 and TRBJ1-1; tentatively, D is TRBD1 (5 bases). CDR3 region: CASSFQGANTEAFF. Written as DNA, the CDR3 is TGTGCCAGCAGTTTCCAAGGGGCCAACACTGAAGCTTTCTTT.